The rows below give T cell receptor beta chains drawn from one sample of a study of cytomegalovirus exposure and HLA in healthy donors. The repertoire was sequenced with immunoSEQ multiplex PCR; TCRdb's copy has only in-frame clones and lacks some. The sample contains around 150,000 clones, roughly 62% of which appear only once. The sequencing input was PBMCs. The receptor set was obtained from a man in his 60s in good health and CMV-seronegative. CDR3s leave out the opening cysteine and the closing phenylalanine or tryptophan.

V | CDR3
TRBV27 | ASSTPRGANTEAF
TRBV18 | ASSLGTGGARRPEKLF
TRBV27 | ASSPLAAIYEQY
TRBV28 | ASSPAGSNQPQH
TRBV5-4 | ASSSKQGTTETQY
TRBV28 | ASRPGTSGNYEQY
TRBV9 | ASSVVRGNTEAF
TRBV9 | ASSVMTGFTGELF
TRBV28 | ASTIGGLSSYEQY
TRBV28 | ASSFQTGATNEKLF
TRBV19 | ASSVLRTGGSEKLF
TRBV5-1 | ASSRTSGGPGEQF
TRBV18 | ASSPTVTNYGYT
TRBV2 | ASRPGTGYEQY
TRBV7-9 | ASSFPRTEGYEQY
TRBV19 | ASSIGARGTDTQY
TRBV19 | ASSIDPGVENTEAF
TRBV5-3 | ARSLARTYEQY
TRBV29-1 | SVEYRTSDEQY
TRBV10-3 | AISEVANTEAF
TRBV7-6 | ASSFLTGSSGNTIY
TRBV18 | ASSPPGRDRGTEAF
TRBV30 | AWSNPSQAKNIQY
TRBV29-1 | SVFDSSGNTIY
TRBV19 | ASSASGRTGTQY
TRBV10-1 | ASSAGGPIGELF
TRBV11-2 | ASSLGMEEPQH